One and the same sample provided the 29 T cell receptor beta chains below, sequenced in a study of shared clonotypes between healthy human individuals. TCRdb keeps only in-frame clones here, not all; method: immunoSEQ multiplex PCR. The sample includes about 480,000 clones, 60% to 80% of them seen just once. What was sequenced was PBMCs. These receptors were collected from a middle-aged woman in good health. Some clones in this sample may be carry-over from other donors' samples.

The chain joins TRBV9 to TRBJ2-7; TRBD2 matches 7 bases. The CDR3 runs to 15 residues. J gave up 2 bases and V 4 bases, and 9 bases lay outside the gene matches. Germline loops: CDR1 SGDLS, CDR2 YYNGEE. The CDR3 here is CASSPPGGLPYEQYF. Here the CDR3 DNA reads TGTGCCAGCAGCCCCCCTGGGGGACTACCCTACGAGCAGTACTTC.

The rearrangement joins TRBV28 to TRBJ2-6; the match to TRBD1 covers 8 bases. V trimming: 6 bases; J trimming: 1 base; junction bases outside the gene matches: 5. This CDR3 region has 16 residues. Germline lookup yields CDR1 MDHEN and CDR2 SYDVKM. This CDR3 is CASSSGGGSGANVLTF. For the CDR3, the DNA is TGTGCCAGCAGCTCAGGGGGCGGTTCTGGGGCCAACGTCCTGACTTTC.

This clone was picked up many times. This chain connects TRBV6-5 to TRBJ2-5, with a tentative D call TRBD1 (5 bases). Germline CDR1 MNHEY, CDR2 SVGAGI. The CDR3 extends over 15 amino acids. Trimming stripped 5 bases from V and 5 bases from J, with 18 bases between. DNA of the CDR3: TGTGCCAGCAGTATTACTAATCAGGGTAGGGAGACCCAGTACTTC. It encodes CASSITNQGRETQYF.

The genes are TRBV5-1 and TRBJ2-1; possibly TRBD1 for D (6 bases). Trimming cost V 1 base and J 4 bases, with 15 bases left between them. CDR1 SGHRS and CDR2 YFSETQ come from the germline V gene. The CDR3 length is 16 residues. The CDR3 bases are TGCGCCAGCAGCTTGTTTGGGGACATTGGGTACAATGAGCAGTTCTTC. Its translation: CASSLFGDIGYNEQFF.

The gene calls are TRBV5-6 and TRBJ2-1; possible D gene TRBD1, 6 bases. The V end lost 3 bases, the J end lost 4 bases, and 14 bases lay between the germline ends. The CDR3 runs to 15 residues. The germline V gene has CDR1 SGHDT and CDR2 YYEEEE. This CDR3 reads CASSYGQRSYNEQFF. CDR3 bases: TGTGCCAGCAGCTACGGACAGAGGAGTTACAATGAGCAGTTCTTC.

This rearrangement joins TRBV19 to TRBJ2-4; weak D call: TRBD1 (6 bases). Germline V gene lookup returns CDR1 LNHDA and CDR2 SQIVND (reference sequence). Trimming took off 3 bases at V and 15 bases at J, with 18 bases between the two ends. This CDR3 has 13 amino acids. The CDR3 DNA is TGTGCCAGTAGTATTGGGGCAGGGGTCCCGCTGTACTTC. It specifies CASSIGAGVPLYF.

The rearrangement joins TRBV7-2 to TRBJ2-7; TRBD2 agrees at 10 bases. Germline loops: CDR1 SGHTA, CDR2 FQGNSA. The CDR3 spans 14 residues. Trimming cost V 0 bases and J 7 bases; bases outside gene matches: 3. The CDR3 DNA follows: TGTGCCAGCAGCTTAGCGGGACTAGCGAAAGAGCAGTACTTC. It yields the protein CASSLAGLAKEQYF.

This chain uses TRBV19 with TRBJ1-2; D might be TRBD1 (5 bases). Trimming removed 7 bases from V and 3 bases from J, with 12 bases in between. The CDR3 totals 13 residues. Germline CDR1 is LNHDA and CDR2 is SQIVND (reference sequence). Here the CDR3 reads CASTPQGYYGYTF. CDR3 in DNA: TGTGCCAGTACCCCCCAGGGATACTATGGCTACACCTTC.

J is TRBJ2-7 and V is TRBV6-5; 10 bases line up with TRBD2. CDR1 and CDR2 from the germline V gene are MNHEY and SVGAGI. Trimming removed 2 bases from V and 3 bases from J; junction bases left unmatched: 1. CDR3 length equals 14 residues. CDR3 in DNA: TGTGCCAGCAGTTACGTAGCGGGAGGCTACGAGCAGTACTTC. Protein product: CASSYVAGGYEQYF.

This chain links TRBV7-2 with TRBJ2-5; D gene uncertain. V shed 0 bases and J shed 4 bases, with 6 bases lying between them. This CDR3 contains 13 residues. Looked up from germline, CDR1 is SGHTA and CDR2 is FQGNSA. The CDR3 DNA is TGTGCCAGCAGCTTAGCGTTGAGAGAGACCCAGTACTTC. Protein: CASSLALRETQYF.

This clone came up many times. The rearrangement joins TRBV15 to TRBJ1-2; possibly TRBD1 for D (5 bases). The ends were cut back, 5 bases at V and 3 bases at J, with 10 bases in the middle. The germline gives CDR1 LNHNV, CDR2 YYDKDF (reference sequence). The length of the CDR3 is 13 residues. This chain's CDR3 is CATSAWGDYGYTF. Written as DNA, the CDR3 is TGTGCCACCAGCGCCTGGGGGGACTATGGCTACACCTTC.

The gene calls are TRBV7-2 and TRBJ2-3; D not certain. V was cut by 0 bases and J by 4 bases, with 8 bases left in between. Germline CDR1 and CDR2: SGHTA and FQGNSA. The CDR3 sequence is 14 residues long. Here the CDR3 reads CASSLAWLADTQYF. CDR3 sequence (DNA): TGTGCCAGCAGCTTAGCATGGCTAGCAGATACGCAGTATTTT.

V is TRBV7-9 and J is TRBJ2-1; weak D call: TRBD1 (6 bases). Germline-derived CDR1 and CDR2 are SEHNR and FQNEAQ (reference sequence). The CDR3 is made up of 13 amino acids. The ends were cut back, 1 base at V and 15 bases at J, with 16 bases in the middle. CDR3 loop: CASSLDTGFRVFF. The CDR3 DNA sequence: TGTGCCAGCAGCTTAGATACAGGGTTTAGAGTGTTCTTC.

This clone was picked up many times. This CDR3 is CASTPFLDSLYGYTF. The CDR3 coding sequence is TGTGCCAGCACTCCCTTCTTGGACAGTCTCTATGGCTACACCTTC. This rearrangement joins TRBV27 to TRBJ1-2, with D possibly TRBD1 on 6 matching bases. Germline V gives CDR1 MNHEY, CDR2 SMNVEV (reference sequence). CDR3 length: 15 residues. The V gene lost 7 bases and the J gene lost 4 bases, with 19 bases spanning the gap.

The chain is built from TRBV7-9 and TRBJ1-4; D remains ambiguous. Germline V CDR1 and CDR2: SEHNR, FQNEAQ (reference sequence). V lost 3 bases, J lost 4 bases, and 12 bases lay in between. The length of the CDR3 is 15 residues. The CDR3 protein is CASSLRNSYNEKLFF. CDR3 nucleotide sequence: TGTGCCAGCAGCTTGAGGAATAGCTATAATGAAAAACTGTTTTTT.

The chain has TRBV7-2 and TRBJ2-7; possibly TRBD2 for D (6 bases). Germline V lookup: CDR1 SGHTA, CDR2 FQGNSA. The V end lost 5 bases, the J end lost 6 bases, and 17 bases lay between the germline ends. The CDR3 sequence is 14 residues long. The CDR3 sequence: CASSLRLEGSEQYF. Here the CDR3 DNA reads TGTGCCAGCAGCCTAAGGTTGGAGGGATCCGAGCAGTACTTC.

In its sample, this clone was seen many times. J is TRBJ2-5 and V is TRBV11-3; possibly TRBD2 for D (5 bases). V lost 8 bases and J lost 10, with 8 bases in between. CDR3 length: 9 residues. Germline CDR1 SGHNT, CDR2 YENEEA. CDR3 bases: TGTGCCAGCCCCGGGGACCAGTACTTC. It specifies CASPGDQYF. Together with reference TRBV11-3 and TRBJ2-5, the CDR3 gives the full variable domain: EAGVVQSPRYKIIEKKQPVAFWCNPISGHNTLYWYLQNLGQGPELLIRYENEEAVDDSQLPKDRFSAERLKGVDSTLKIQPAELGDSAVYLCASPGDQYFGPGTRLLVL.

The chain uses TRBV2 and TRBJ1-5, with 8 nucleotides matching TRBD1. CDR1 and CDR2 (germline): SNHLY, FYNNEI. Losses at the gene ends were 7 bases for V and 3 bases for J; bases not matched to a gene: 8. The CDR3 totals 15 residues. CDR3 sequence reads: CASTPDRDVNQPQHF. The CDR3 DNA sequence: TGTGCCAGCACTCCGGACAGGGACGTCAATCAGCCCCAGCATTTT.

This clone was found once. The chain uses TRBV5-6 and TRBJ2-1, with 7 bases that match TRBD1. Germline CDR1 SGHDT, CDR2 YYEEEE. Unmatched junction bases numbered 11, after V lost 4 bases and J lost 4 bases. The CDR3 sequence is 16 residues long. CDR3 nucleotide sequence: TGTGCCAGCAGCCTCTTATGGACAGGAGGTTACAATGAGCAGTTCTTC. Its protein product is CASSLLWTGGYNEQFF.

This rearrangement joins TRBV25-1 to TRBJ2-3; possible D gene TRBD2, 5 bases. The CDR3 runs 13 residues. CDR1 and CDR2 (germline): MGHDK, SYGVNS. V was pared by 4 bases and J by 2 bases, with 7 bases between. The CDR3 DNA reads TGTGCCAGCAGTGCAGCGGCCACAGATACGCAGTATTTT. Its translation: CASSAAATDTQYF.

This clone appeared a single time. The chain recombines TRBV6-5 with TRBJ1-1; 8 nucleotides line up with TRBD1. Trimming at V came to 2 bases and at J to 5 bases, leaving 1 base not matched to a gene. This CDR3 comprises 13 residues. Per the germline V gene, CDR1 is MNHEY and CDR2 is SVGAGI. DNA of the CDR3: TGTGCCAGCAGTTACAACAGGGGGACTGAAGCTTTCTTT. Its protein product is CASSYNRGTEAFF.

The rearrangement links TRBV7-3 to TRBJ2-1; 9 bases line up with TRBD2. V dropped 5 bases and J dropped 7; count of bases not matched to a gene: 15. The CDR3 sequence is 17 residues long. Per germline, CDR1 SGHTA and CDR2 FQGTGA. CDR3 in amino acids: CASSRIGGSGSRNEQFF. The CDR3 DNA follows: TGTGCCAGCAGCCGAATTGGGGGTAGCGGGAGTCGGAATGAGCAGTTCTTC.

A word on this clone: Given a far larger clone just one base away, this is likely a sequencing read error. The chain joins TRBV29-1 to TRBJ2-5; tentative D call: TRBD1 (6 bases). CDR1 and CDR2 (germline): SQVTM, ANQGSEA. Trimming left V 4 bases short and J 4 bases short, with 19 bases between. This CDR3 has 15 residues. CDR3 sequence: CSVGPHYRVGETQYF. CDR3 DNA: TGCAGCGTTGGCCCCCATTACAGGGTTGGAGAGACCCAGTACTTC.

The CDR3 reads CASSEQAGTGSYEQYF. DNA of the CDR3: TGCGCCAGCAGCGAACAAGCCGGGACAGGGTCTTACGAGCAGTACTTC. This chain joins TRBV4-3 and TRBJ2-7, with 9 bases fitting TRBD1. The CDR3 has 16 amino acids. Germline V gene data show CDR1 as LGHNA and CDR2 as YSLEER. Trimming at V came to 5 bases and at J to 4 bases, leaving 12 bases not matched to a gene.

There are a few counts of this clone. This sample includes further DNA sequences coding for the same CDR3. CDR3 residues: CATSRDPGPQETQYF. CDR3 in DNA: TGTGCCACCAGCAGAGATCCGGGACCCCAAGAGACCCAGTACTTC. The chain joins TRBV15 to TRBJ2-5; D might be TRBD1 or TRBD2, each matching 5 bases. Germline V lookup: CDR1 LNHNV, CDR2 YYDKDF (reference sequence). V shed 0 bases and J shed 1 base, with 9 bases lying between them. The CDR3 length is 15 residues.

V is TRBV28 and J is TRBJ2-1; 10 bases line up with TRBD2. The CDR3 covers 16 residues. The germline V gene encodes CDR1 MDHEN and CDR2 SYDVKM. The V and J ends lost 4 bases and 10 bases, in that order; junction bases with no gene match: 13. The CDR3, as DNA: TGTGCCAGCAGTTCCCGAGGACATCTAGCGGGAGTGGAGCAGTTCTTC. Amino acid sequence: CASSSRGHLAGVEQFF.

The chain has TRBV6-5 and TRBJ2-7; 9 bases are a match to TRBD2. Germline values: CDR1 MNHEY, CDR2 SVGAGI. Losses at the gene ends were 6 bases for V and 6 bases for J; bases not matched to a gene: 12. This CDR3 spans 15 amino acids. The chain's CDR3 is CASSRGGGGRAEQYF. The CDR3 bases are TGTGCCAGCAGCCGAGGGGGGGGCGGGAGGGCCGAGCAGTACTTC.

The rearrangement uses TRBV27 and TRBJ2-4, with D unclear. The germline CDR1 and CDR2 sequences are MNHEY and SMNVEV (reference sequence). The CDR3 is 16 amino acids. Trimming took off 2 bases at V and 0 bases at J, with 11 bases between the two ends. CDR3 sequence reads: CASSLRGGLAKNIQYF. The CDR3 region has the DNA TGTGCCAGCAGTTTAAGAGGCGGCCTAGCCAAAAACATTCAGTACTTC.

This chain uses TRBV5-1 with TRBJ2-5, with D hard to call. The germline V gene encodes CDR1 SGHRS and CDR2 YFSETQ. V was cut by 0 bases and J by 0 bases, with 6 bases left in between. This CDR3 region has 14 residues. CDR3 DNA: TGCGCCAGCAGCTTGGGGGGATACCAAGAGACCCAGTACTTC. Translating it yields CASSLGGYQETQYF.